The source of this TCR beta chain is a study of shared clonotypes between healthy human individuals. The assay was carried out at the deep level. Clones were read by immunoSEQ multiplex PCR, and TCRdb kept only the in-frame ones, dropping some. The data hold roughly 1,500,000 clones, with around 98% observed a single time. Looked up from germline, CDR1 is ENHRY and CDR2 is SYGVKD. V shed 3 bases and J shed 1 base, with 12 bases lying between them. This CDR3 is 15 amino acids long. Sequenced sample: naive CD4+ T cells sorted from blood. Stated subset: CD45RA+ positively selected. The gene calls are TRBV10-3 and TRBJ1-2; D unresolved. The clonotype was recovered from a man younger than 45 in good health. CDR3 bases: TGTGCCATCAGTGACAGGAGAGGCAATAACTATGGCTACACCTTC. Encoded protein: CAISDRRGNNYGYTF.